This T cell receptor beta chain was captured by sequencing in a study of blood T cell repertoires in COVID-19. In the study overall: Material from acute and convalescent COVID-19 was sourced from the United States, Italy and Spain. T cells, B-cell-depleted T cells, or PBMCs supplied cDNA or gDNA.

Original methodology: It was from reference gene primer amplification that nucleated cell counts were estimated. This table comes from immunoSEQ multiplex PCR, and its TCRdb copy is limited to in-frame clones, with some not included. V and J calls and clone size are given by that table; D and trimming were obtained from the DNA. The sample holds about 340,000 clones, around nine tenths seen once. The CDR3 has 18 amino acids. Per the germline V gene, CDR1 is SGHRS and CDR2 is YFSETQ. Trimming shortened V by 0 bases and J by 7 bases, and 22 bases separated the two germline ends. Seattle enrolled patients during active infection and tracked them longitudinally.

This receptor was obtained from a woman aged 55-70 years with COVID-19, enrolled during active disease. V and J are TRBV5-1 and TRBJ2-2; TRBD2 is a possible D gene (6 bases). Sequencing used peripheral blood. The CDR3 coding sequence is TGCGCCAGCAGCTTGGAGAGGGGAGCGCCCCCCGGGGGCGGGGAGCTGTTTTTT. Translating gives CASSLERGAPPGGGELFF.